Reported below is one T cell receptor beta chain. V was pared by 4 bases and J by 0 bases, with 13 bases between. Germline V CDR1 and CDR2: MNHNS, SASEGT. This CDR3 region has 16 residues. The data stem from a study of control samples from healthy donors and cancer patients. This table comes from immunoSEQ multiplex PCR, and its TCRdb copy is limited to in-frame clones, with some not included. The table has 350,000 to 450,000 clones, roughly 90% seen once; the top ten hold 6% to 7%. This receptor was identified in a middle-aged man with head and neck cancer. Input material: PBMCs. The gene calls are TRBV6-1 and TRBJ1-5; tentative D call: TRBD1 (5 bases). CDR3 coding DNA: TGTGCCAGCAGTGTAACCTTCGACAGTAGCAATCAGCCCCAGCATTTT. It yields the protein CASSVTFDSSNQPQHF.